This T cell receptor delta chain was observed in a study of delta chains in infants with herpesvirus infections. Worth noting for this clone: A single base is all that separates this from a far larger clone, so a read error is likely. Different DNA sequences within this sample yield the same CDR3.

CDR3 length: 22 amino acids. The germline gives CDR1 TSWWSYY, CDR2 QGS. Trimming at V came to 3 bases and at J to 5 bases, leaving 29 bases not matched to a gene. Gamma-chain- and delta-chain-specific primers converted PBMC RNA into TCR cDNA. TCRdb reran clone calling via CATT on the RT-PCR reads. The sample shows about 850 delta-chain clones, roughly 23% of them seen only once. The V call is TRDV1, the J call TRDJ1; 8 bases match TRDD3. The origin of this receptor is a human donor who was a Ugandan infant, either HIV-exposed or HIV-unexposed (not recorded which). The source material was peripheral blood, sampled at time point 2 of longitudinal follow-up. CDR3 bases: TGTGCTCTTGGGGAGCGGGTGGGGTCCTTTCTCCGATATGTCTCTGGGGGAGATAAACTCATCTTT. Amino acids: CALGERVGSFLRYVSGGDKLIF.